This passage covers 23 T cell receptor beta chains from one sample sequenced in a study of blood T cell repertoires in COVID-19 (dated by TCRdb to the early 2020s). Receptor amplification or capture employed the immunoSEQ multiplex PCR assay. Drawn from immuneACCESS, this table holds only the in-frame rearrangements with V and J called that TCRdb kept. Clones are partly lost; checked studies trace under half to an unresolved V gene and leave the rest unexplained. Present in this sample are over 200,000 clones, approximately 87% of which were seen just once. The ten biggest clones cover 2% to 2.5% of the sample. Sequencing used peripheral blood. Receptor source: a woman aged 50 to 60 with acute or convalescent COVID-19.

The chain has TRBV28 and TRBJ2-7; D ambiguous. CDR3 length equals 10 residues. The V end lost 5 bases, the J end lost 3 bases, and 2 bases lay between the germline ends. Germline lookup yields CDR1 MDHEN and CDR2 SYDVKM. The DNA of the CDR3 is TGTGCCAGCAGTCTCTACGAGCAGTACTTC. The encoded protein is CASSLYEQYF.

This chain joins TRBV10-3 and TRBJ2-7; D may be TRBD1 (6 bases). V shed 4 bases and J shed 2 bases, with 12 bases lying between them. CDR1 is ENHRY, CDR2 SYGVKD, per germline. CDR3 size: 14 residues. The CDR3 loop reads CAISAQGPTYEQYF. The CDR3 DNA follows: TGTGCCATCAGTGCGCAGGGGCCCACCTACGAGCAGTACTTC.

The chain carries TRBV7-8 and TRBJ2-7; D might be TRBD2 (7 bases). The CDR3 has 17 amino acids. V dropped 5 bases and J dropped 3 bases, with 23 bases sitting between them. CDR1 and CDR2 from the germline V gene are SGHVS and FQNEAQ. The CDR3 loop is CASSPTRGRAGSYEQYF. For the CDR3, the DNA is TGTGCCAGCAGCCCCACAAGGGGGAGGGCAGGGAGCTACGAGCAGTACTTC.

This chain connects TRBV28 to TRBJ1-5; D possibly corresponds to TRBD1 (6 bases). V lost 5 bases and J lost 6, with 23 bases in between. The CDR3 runs to 17 residues. Germline CDR1 reads MDHEN; CDR2 reads SYDVKM. The CDR3 loop reads CASSKPYNAYRVQPQHF. The CDR3 DNA reads TGTGCCAGCAGTAAACCCTACAACGCTTACAGGGTTCAGCCCCAGCATTTT.

The chain has TRBV11-2 and TRBJ2-7; D is unresolved. CDR1 and CDR2 from the germline V gene are SGHAT and FQNNGV. The CDR3 length is 14 residues. V lost 0 bases and J lost 2, with 8 bases in between. The DNA of the CDR3 is TGTGCCAGCAGCTTAGATCTGGGCCCCTACGAGCAGTACTTC. Translation: CASSLDLGPYEQYF.

Only one count was recorded for this clone. The J gene is TRBJ2-5, the V gene TRBV5-1; perhaps TRBD2 as D (6 bases). Trimming stripped 4 bases from V and 5 bases from J, with 21 bases between. The CDR3 runs 16 residues. Germline V lookup: CDR1 SGHRS, CDR2 YFSETQ. The CDR3 bases are TGCGCCAGCAGCCCCCCACCTCCACGGGCGGGGGAGACCCAGTACTTC. This codes for CASSPPPPRAGETQYF.

This clone occurred a few times. The V gene is TRBV7-9, the J gene TRBJ2-7; the match to TRBD2 covers 7 bases. The J segment lost 2 bases and the V segment lost 1 base, leaving 5 bases of the junction unmatched. CDR3 length: 15 residues. The V gene's germline CDR1 is SEHNR and CDR2 FQNEAQ (reference sequence). CDR3 DNA sequence: TGTGCCAGCAGCTTAGGGGAGGGACCAGCCTACGAGCAGTACTTC. This codes for CASSLGEGPAYEQYF.

The CDR3 is CASSLTGLSGNTIYF. In nucleotides, the CDR3 is TGTGCCAGCAGTTTGACAGGGTTAAGTGGAAACACCATATATTTT. The chain combines TRBV28 with TRBJ1-3; 7 bases agree with TRBD1. With 3 bases clipped from V and 3 bases from J, the junction kept 5 bases outside the gene matches. CDR1 and CDR2 from the germline V gene are MDHEN and SYDVKM. This CDR3 has 15 amino acids.

V and J are TRBV27 and TRBJ2-7; the match to TRBD1 covers 8 bases. The germline V gene has CDR1 MNHEY and CDR2 SMNVEV (reference sequence). The CDR3 contains 13 residues. The junction had 1 base not matched to a gene; V was cut back by 3 bases and J by 3 bases. The chain's CDR3 is CASSFTGGYEQYF. CDR3 coding DNA: TGTGCCAGCAGTTTTACAGGGGGCTACGAGCAGTACTTC.

J is TRBJ1-1 and V is TRBV11-2; 8 bases line up with TRBD1. Germline-derived CDR1 and CDR2 are SGHAT and FQNNGV. The junction had 12 bases not matched to a gene; V was cut back by 2 bases and J by 1 base. This CDR3 contains 18 residues. The CDR3 spells CASSLPRTGWAKNTEAFF. The CDR3 DNA is TGTGCCAGCAGCTTACCCCGGACAGGGTGGGCCAAGAACACTGAAGCTTTCTTT.

The rearrangement joins TRBV2 to TRBJ1-1; D is undetermined. In germline, CDR1 is SNHLY, CDR2 FYNNEI. The CDR3 covers 12 residues. The V gene lost 4 bases and the J gene lost 4 bases, with 7 bases spanning the gap. In DNA, the CDR3 is TGTGCCAGCAGTGGGAGTGGCACTGAAGCTTTCTTT. Translating gives CASSGSGTEAFF. Filled out from reference TRBV2 and TRBJ1-1, the complete variable domain reads EPEVTQTPSHQVTQMGQEVILRCVPISNHLYFYWYRQILGQKVEFLVSFYNNEISEKSEIFDDQFSVERPDGSNFTLKIRSTKLEDSAMYFCASSGSGTEAFFGQGTRLTVV.

This chain uses TRBV15 with TRBJ2-7, with D tentatively TRBD1 (5 bases). Germline V lookup: CDR1 LNHNV, CDR2 YYDKDF (reference sequence). CDR3 length: 19 residues. Deletions cut 0 bases from V and 0 bases from J, with 21 bases between. The CDR3 sequence is CATSRDELRYRTSSYEQYF. Written as DNA, the CDR3 is TGTGCCACCAGCAGAGATGAGTTGAGGTATAGGACAAGCTCCTACGAGCAGTACTTC.

A few counts support this clone. The V and J genes are TRBV4-1 and TRBJ2-1; 8 nucleotides match TRBD2. The germline gives CDR1 MGHRA, CDR2 YSYEKL. V gave up 0 bases and J gave up 4 bases; unmatched junction bases: 5. The CDR3 is 16 amino acids. CDR3 sequence (DNA): TGCGCCAGCAGCCAAGAGGGTGCTAGCGGGTACAATGAGCAGTTCTTC. It encodes CASSQEGASGYNEQFF.

V gene TRBV6-5 combines with J gene TRBJ2-2; 10 bases agree with TRBD2. The germline V gene has CDR1 MNHEY and CDR2 SVGAGI. V was clipped by 2 bases and J by 9 bases; unmatched bases: 6. There are 15 residues in the CDR3. In DNA form, the CDR3 reads TGTGCCAGCAGTTACGGGAGCGGGAGGGCCCGGGAGCTGTTTTTT. Translation: CASSYGSGRARELFF.

In DNA, the CDR3 is TGTGCCAGCAGCCAAGTTATGGGGAGGAACACAGATACGCAGTATTTT. It translates to CASSQVMGRNTDTQYF. The genes are TRBV4-2 and TRBJ2-3, with D tentatively TRBD2 (6 bases). The germline CDR1 and CDR2 sequences are LGHNA and YNFKEQ. CDR3 length: 16 residues. V was shortened by 1 base and J by 2 bases, with 13 bases between the two germline ends.

The chain couples TRBV27 to TRBJ1-1, with a weak D call TRBD1 (5 bases). CDR3 size: 15 residues. V gave up 0 bases and J gave up 1 base, with 9 bases separating them. The germline gives CDR1 MNHEY, CDR2 SMNVEV (reference sequence). CDR3 DNA sequence: TGTGCCAGCAGTTTATCGGGACTATGGAACACTGAAGCTTTCTTT. This encodes CASSLSGLWNTEAFF.

The chain employs TRBV10-3 and TRBJ2-3, with D perhaps matching TRBD1 (5 bases). Germline lookup yields CDR1 ENHRY and CDR2 SYGVKD. The CDR3 loop spans 16 amino acids. V gave up 3 bases and J gave up 0 bases, with 13 bases separating them. CDR3 loop: CAISERQGGSTDTQYF. The CDR3 coding sequence is TGTGCCATCAGTGAACGGCAGGGTGGTAGCACAGATACGCAGTATTTT.

The J gene is TRBJ1-2, the V gene TRBV4-2; D is ambiguous. Germline assignment: CDR1 LGHNA and CDR2 YNFKEQ. This CDR3 spans 15 amino acids. Trimming removed 4 bases at V and 4 bases at J, with 16 bases between. This CDR3 is CASSPRGSERYGYTF. CDR3 sequence (DNA): TGTGCCAGCAGCCCCCGGGGATCGGAACGCTATGGCTACACCTTC.

The chain links TRBV21-1 to TRBJ2-7; the table's D call TRBD1 went unverified against the DNA. TRBV21-1 is described as a pseudogene. CDR3 length: 15 residues. The CDR3 sequence is CASSPGAGQVHEQYF. The CDR3, as DNA: TGTGCCAGCAGCCCCGGAGCGGGACAGGTCCACGAGCAGTACTTC.

The gene calls are TRBV3-1 (or the pseudogene TRBV3-2) and TRBJ2-3; 7 nucleotides align to TRBD2. V was clipped by 3 bases and J by 6 bases; unmatched bases: 12. The germline V gene has CDR1 LGHDT and CDR2 YNNKEL (reference sequence). The CDR3 is made up of 16 amino acids. In nucleotides, the CDR3 is TGTGCCAGCAGCCAGGGCGGGAGAGGGAGGGCCGATACGCAGTATTTT. Its translation is CASSQGGRGRADTQYF.

V usage is TRBV5-8 and J usage is TRBJ1-3, with 8 bases fitting TRBD1. The V gene's germline CDR1 is SGHTS and CDR2 YDEGEE. The junction had 6 bases not matched to a gene; V was cut back by 3 bases and J by 4 bases. This CDR3 region has 15 residues. CDR3 region: CASSSTGAEGNTIYF. DNA of the CDR3: TGTGCCAGCAGCTCGACAGGGGCCGAGGGAAACACCATATATTTT.

The chain recombines TRBV19 with TRBJ1-1; tentatively, D is TRBD1 (6 bases). Germline V gene data show CDR1 as LNHDA and CDR2 as SQIVND (reference sequence). V shed 5 bases and J shed 4 bases, with 14 bases lying between them. The length of the CDR3 is 14 residues. In DNA, the CDR3 is TGTGCCAGTAGTTCAGACGGCAGGGGCACTGAAGCTTTCTTT. Translating gives CASSSDGRGTEAFF.

The rearrangement links TRBV6-5 to TRBJ2-6; 7 nucleotides match TRBD1. J lost 5 bases, V lost 6 bases, and 7 bases had no gene match. Germline loops: CDR1 MNHEY, CDR2 SVGAGI. The CDR3 runs 15 residues. CDR3 nucleotide sequence: TGTGCCAGCAGCCAGACAGGGCTTAGGGCCAACGTCCTGACTTTC. This encodes CASSQTGLRANVLTF.